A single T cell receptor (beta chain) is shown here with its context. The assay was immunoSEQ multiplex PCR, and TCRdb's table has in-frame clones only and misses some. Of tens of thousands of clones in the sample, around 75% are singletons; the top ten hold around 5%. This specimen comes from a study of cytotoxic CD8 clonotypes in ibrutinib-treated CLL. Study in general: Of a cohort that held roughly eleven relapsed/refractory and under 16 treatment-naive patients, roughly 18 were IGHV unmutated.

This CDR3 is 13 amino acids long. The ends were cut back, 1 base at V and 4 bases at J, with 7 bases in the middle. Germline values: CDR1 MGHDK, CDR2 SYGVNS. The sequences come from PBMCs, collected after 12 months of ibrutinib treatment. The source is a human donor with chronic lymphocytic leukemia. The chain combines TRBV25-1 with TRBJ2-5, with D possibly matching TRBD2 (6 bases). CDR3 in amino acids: CASSELGGETQYF. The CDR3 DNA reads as TGTGCCAGCAGTGAATTGGGGGGAGAGACCCAGTACTTC. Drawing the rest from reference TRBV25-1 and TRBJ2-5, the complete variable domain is EADIYQTPRYLVIGTGKKITLECSQTMGHDKMYWYQQDPGMELHLIHYSYGVNSTEKGDLSSESTVSRIRTEHFPLTLESARPSHTSQYLCASSELGGETQYFGPGTRLLVL.